This TCR beta chain was recorded in a study of early T cells in non-severe SARS-CoV-2 infection (dated by TCRdb to the early 2020s). For the study in its entirety: Bulk RNA from unsorted whole blood was used for TCR sequencing, so alpha and beta chains could not be paired.

Set within a cohort of healthcare workers in London, UK, this nested case-control study involved weekly PCR testing of nasopharyngeal swabs along with blood sampling. Healthcare workers were recruited between 23 and 31 March 2020, during the week of the UK lockdown, and were followed weekly for up to roughly 16 weeks. Beyond this particular receptor, the publication reports: Matching against VDJdb was skewed toward anti-spike CD8 responses, likely underestimated virus-specific expansions, and missed private and CD4 specificities.

Preparation of the library involved 5' RACE. Sequencer: NextSeq 500. The TCR library protocol attached unique molecular identifiers to individual cDNA molecules to correct for sequencing error and PCR bias. Both TCR alpha and beta chains were sequenced, and tight co-correlation was observed between alpha and beta sequence abundances in each sample. On the authors' methods: Decombinator V4 was used to annotate the V gene, J gene and CDR3 of the TCR sequences. TCRs were defined as expanded if a significant change between any two time points was detected under a Poisson model with p below 0.0001. Abundances of TCRs were expressed as counts per million after normalisation to the total number of TCRs sequenced in each sample. MAIT TCRs were defined by TRAV1-2 paired with TRAJ12, TRAJ20 or TRAJ33, and iNKT TCRs by TRAV10 paired with TRAJ18. VDJdb, accessed on 1 November 2021, was searched for TCRs annotated for CMV, EBV and SARS-CoV-2, and TCRs annotated for more than one antigen were excluded. TCRdb applied fastp at Q25 and MiXCR to the public reads, then kept only in-frame beta chains. Duplicate CDR3 protein sequences are folded into a single record with the most common DNA and genes. Here the V and J calls rest on TCRdb's processing, not on the authors' analysis. The sample data list more than 40,000 distinct CDR3 sequences, and around 7.8% of these were observed just once. The ten largest make up approximately 8% of the sample.

According to the germline V gene, CDR1 reads MNHEY and CDR2 reads SVGAGI. V is pared back by 0 bases and J by 7 bases, with 4 bases lying between the germline termini. From cysteine to phenylalanine, the CDR3 is 13 amino acids long. Only the CDR3 DNA stays, 39 bases, in frame from base 1. Concerning this clonotype itself: Its antigen remains undetermined. The record has no base qualities; no much larger clone is one base away.

The sequenced sample was whole blood. The chain employs TRBV6-5 and TRBJ1-6, with no D gene named confidently. This TCR derives from an adult who was a healthcare worker with PCR-confirmed SARS-CoV-2 infection or an uninfected control (not recorded which). At the DNA level, the sequence is TGTGCCAGCAGTTACTCCCCCAATTCACCCCTCCACTTT. Its amino acids are CASSYSPNSPLHF.